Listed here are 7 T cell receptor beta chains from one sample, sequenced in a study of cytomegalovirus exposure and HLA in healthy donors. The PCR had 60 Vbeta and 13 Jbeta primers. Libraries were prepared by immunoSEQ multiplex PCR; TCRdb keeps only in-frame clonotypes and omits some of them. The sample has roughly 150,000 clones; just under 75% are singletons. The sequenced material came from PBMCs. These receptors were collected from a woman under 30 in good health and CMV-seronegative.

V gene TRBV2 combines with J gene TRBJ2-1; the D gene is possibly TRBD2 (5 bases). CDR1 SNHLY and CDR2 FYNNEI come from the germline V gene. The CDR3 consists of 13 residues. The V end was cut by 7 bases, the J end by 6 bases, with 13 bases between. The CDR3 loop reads CASTELGSNEQFF. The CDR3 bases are TGTGCCAGCACCGAACTAGGTAGCAATGAGCAGTTCTTC. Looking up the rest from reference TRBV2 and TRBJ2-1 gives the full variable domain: EPEVTQTPSHQVTQMGQEVILRCVPISNHLYFYWYRQILGQKVEFLVSFYNNEISEKSEIFDDQFSVERPDGSNFTLKIRSTKLEDSAMYFCASTELGSNEQFFGPGTRLTVL.

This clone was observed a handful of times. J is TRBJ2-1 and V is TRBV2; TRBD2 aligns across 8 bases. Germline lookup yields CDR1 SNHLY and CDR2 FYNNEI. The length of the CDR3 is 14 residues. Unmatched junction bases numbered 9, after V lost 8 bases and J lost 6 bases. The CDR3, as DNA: TGTGCCAGCGTTGACAGCGGGAGACCCAATGAGCAGTTCTTC. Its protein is CASVDSGRPNEQFF.

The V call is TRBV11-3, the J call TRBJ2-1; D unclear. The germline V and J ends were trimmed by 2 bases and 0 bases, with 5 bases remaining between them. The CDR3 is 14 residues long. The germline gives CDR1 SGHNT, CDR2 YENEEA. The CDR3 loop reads CASSLSLSYNEQFF. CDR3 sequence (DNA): TGTGCCAGCAGCTTAAGCCTCTCCTACAATGAGCAGTTCTTC.

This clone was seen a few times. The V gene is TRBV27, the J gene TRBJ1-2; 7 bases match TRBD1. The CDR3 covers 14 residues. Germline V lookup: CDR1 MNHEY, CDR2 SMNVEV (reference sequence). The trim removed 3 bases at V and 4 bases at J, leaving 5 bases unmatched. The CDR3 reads CASSFIGGGYGYTF. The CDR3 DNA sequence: TGTGCCAGCAGTTTTATAGGGGGCGGCTATGGCTACACCTTC.

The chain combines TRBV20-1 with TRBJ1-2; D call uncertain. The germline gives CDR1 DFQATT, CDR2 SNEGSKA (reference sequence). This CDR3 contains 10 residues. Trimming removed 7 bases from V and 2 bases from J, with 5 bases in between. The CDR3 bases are TGCAGTGTCAGGAACTATGGCTACACCTTC. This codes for CSVRNYGYTF.

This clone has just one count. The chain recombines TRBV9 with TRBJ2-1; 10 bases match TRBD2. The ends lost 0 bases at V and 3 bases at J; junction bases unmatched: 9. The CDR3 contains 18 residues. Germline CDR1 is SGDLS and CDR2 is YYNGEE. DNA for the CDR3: TGTGCCAGCAGCGTAGCTACGAGAGCTAGCGGGGGCTACAATGAGCAGTTCTTC. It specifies CASSVATRASGGYNEQFF.

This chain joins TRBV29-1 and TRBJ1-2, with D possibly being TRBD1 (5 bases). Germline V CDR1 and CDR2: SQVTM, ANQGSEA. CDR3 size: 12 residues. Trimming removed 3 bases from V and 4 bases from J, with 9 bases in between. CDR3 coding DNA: TGCAGCGTTGACAGGGAAGGCTATGGCTACACCTTC. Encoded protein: CSVDREGYGYTF.